Listed here is a single TCR beta chain. This sample was taken from a study of T cell changes during pregnancy in multiple sclerosis. TCRdb's copy holds only in-frame clones and misses some; the assay was immunoSEQ multiplex PCR. The data hold about 60,000 clones, with around 96% observed a single time. The sequence came from a female donor with multiple sclerosis, enrolled in a pregnancy study. This specimen consisted of CD8+ T cells from peripheral blood mononuclear cells, obtained after pregnancy.

In DNA, the CDR3 is TGTGCCAGCAGCGTACTGGAGGCCCAAGAGACCCAGTACTTC. Translated, it gives CASSVLEAQETQYF. V and J are TRBV9 and TRBJ2-5; D may be TRBD2 (5 bases). The V end was cut by 1 base, the J end by 1 base, with 8 bases between. This CDR3 is 14 amino acids long. Germline CDR1 is SGDLS and CDR2 is YYNGEE.